This is a list of T cell receptor beta chains from one sample in a study of metastatic and nonmetastatic thyroid tumors. TCRdb re-analyzed the PCR reads using MiXCR. The sample gives tens of thousands of clones, just under 15% of which show up once; roughly 3.6% is in the top ten. Sequencing was carried out using blood. These TCRs come from a female donor with papillary thyroid cancer or a benign thyroid nodule (not recorded which). Some clones in this sample may be carry-over from other donors' samples. Each CDR3 is given with its conserved first and last residue. Fields, in order: V gene, D gene, clone size, J gene, CDR3 protein, CDR3 DNA. A D gene is named only where the DNA matches it firmly. Clone size is stated in some rows and not others, as once, few, many or a class when expanded.

TRBV4-2	TRBD1	few	TRBJ1-6	CASRTGGLSGGNSPLHF	TGTGCCAGCAGGACAGGGGGCCTGTCGGGGGGTAATTCACCCCTCCACTTT
TRBV6-1	TRBD1	many	TRBJ2-7	CASSVPGTGAHEQYF	TGTGCCAGCAGTGTCCCCGGGACAGGTGCCCACGAGCAGTACTTC
TRBV3-1	TRBD2	NA	TRBJ2-3	CASSQTSGRRTDTQYF	TGTGCCAGCAGCCAGACTAGCGGGAGGCGCACAGATACGCAGTATTTT
TRBV6-1	NA	many	TRBJ1-5	CASSVGLGPQHF	TGTGCCAGCAGTGTCGGGTTAGGGCCCCAGCATTTT
TRBV6-1	NA	many	TRBJ1-1	CASRTGRTEAFF	TGTGCCAGCAGAACAGGGCGGACTGAAGCTTTCTTT
TRBV20-1	NA	NA	TRBJ2-3	CSARDQAGRVDTQYF	TGCAGTGCTAGAGATCAGGCGGGGCGGGTGGATACGCAGTATTTT
TRBV7-3	NA	NA	TRBJ1-1	CASSLTGSFTEAFF	TGTGCCAGCAGCTTAACTGGAAGCTTCACTGAAGCTTTCTTT
TRBV28	NA	many	TRBJ1-6	CATGEGVNNSPLHF	TGTGCCACCGGGGAGGGCGTTAATAATTCACCCCTCCACTTT
TRBV28	NA	NA	TRBJ1-1	CAGSYPGHNGYTEAFF	TGTGCCGGCAGTTACCCGGGACACAACGGGTACACTGAAGCTTTCTTT
TRBV28	NA	many	TRBJ1-6	CASSPDSYNSPLHF	TGTGCCAGCTCTCCAGACTCCTATAATTCACCCCTCCACTTT
TRBV6-1	TRBD2	few	TRBJ2-6	CASAAGVSGANVLTF	TGTGCCAGCGCTGCGGGGGTCTCTGGGGCCAACGTCCTGACTTTC
TRBV15	NA	few	TRBJ2-7	CATSRVATSSYEQYF	TGTGCCACCAGCAGAGTAGCTACGAGCTCCTACGAGCAGTACTTC
TRBV6-1	NA	many	TRBJ1-1	CASRADTWNTEAFF	TGTGCCAGCAGGGCGGACACTTGGAACACTGAAGCTTTCTTT
TRBV6-2/TRBV6-3	NA	many	TRBJ1-3	CASSSIQVTGNTIYF	TGTGCCAGCAGTTCCATCCAGGTTACTGGAAACACCATATATTTT
TRBV6-1	NA	NA	TRBJ2-1	CASIEAAPQGEHFF	TGTGCCAGCATTGAAGCGGCTCCCCAAGGTGAGCATTTCTTC
TRBV30	NA	many	TRBJ1-3	CAWSVGGAGNTIYF	TGTGCCTGGAGTGTAGGGGGGGCTGGAAACACCATATATTTT
TRBV7-3	TRBD1	once	TRBJ2-7	CASSLTGKDEQYF	TGTGCCAGCAGCTTGACAGGGAAAGACGAGCAGTACTTC
TRBV18	NA	many	TRBJ1-1	CASSPPSRNTEAFF	TGTGCCAGCTCACCACCGAGCAGGAACACTGAAGCTTTCTTT
TRBV27	TRBD2	NA	TRBJ2-7	CASSSPSTGLAGESYYEQYF	TGTGCCAGCAGTTCACCATCGACGGGACTAGCGGGGGAGAGCTACTACGAGCAGTACTTC
TRBV3-1	TRBD1	many	TRBJ2-7	CASSQGTGGYEQYF	TGTGCCAGCAGCCAAGGGACAGGGGGCTACGAGCAGTACTTC
TRBV27	NA	many	TRBJ2-3	CASSTYTDTQYF	TGTGCCAGCAGTACATACACAGATACGCAGTATTTT
TRBV2	NA	many	TRBJ2-1	CASSESSRGEQFF	TGTGCCAGCAGTGAAAGTAGTAGAGGTGAGCAGTTCTTC
TRBV6-1	TRBD2	NA	TRBJ2-7	CASSNASGGLSSYEQYF	TGTGCCAGCAGTAACGCTAGCGGGGGGCTAAGCTCCTACGAGCAGTACTTC
TRBV20-1	TRBD1	NA	TRBJ2-3	CSALETGTGHSSTDTKYF	TGCAGTGCACTCGAGACCGGGACAGGGCACTCTAGCACAGATACGAAGTATTTT
TRBV3-1	NA	many	TRBJ2-7	CASSQVSSSYEQYF	TGTGCCAGCAGCCAAGTCAGTTCCTCCTACGAGCAGTACTTC
TRBV4-2	TRBD1	many	TRBJ1-2	CASSPGQGAVRYGYTF	TGTGCCAGCAGCCCCGGACAGGGGGCGGTAAGGTATGGCTACACCTTC
TRBV2	NA	many	TRBJ1-6	CASREPSNSPLHF	TGCGCCAGCAGGGAGCCTTCTAATTCACCCCTCCACTTT
TRBV30	NA	many	TRBJ1-5	CAWSPNYDQPQHF	TGTGCCTGGAGTCCCAACTATGATCAGCCCCAGCATTTT
TRBV29-1	TRBD1	many	TRBJ2-5	CSVEPERGRGETQYF	TGCAGCGTTGAACCGGAGAGGGGGCGAGGTGAGACCCAGTACTTC
TRBV20-1	NA	NA	TRBJ1-2	CSARDDYGYTF	TGCAGTGCTAGAGATGACTATGGCTACACCTTC
TRBV5-6	TRBD1	NA	TRBJ1-4	CASSLMDRGLREKLFF	TGTGCCAGCAGCTTGATGGACAGGGGGTTGAGGGAAAAACTGTTTTTT
TRBV6-2/TRBV6-3	NA	many	TRBJ1-6	CASSSASSYNSPLHF	TGTGCCAGCAGTTCGGCGAGCTCCTATAATTCACCCCTCCACTTT
TRBV6-2/TRBV6-3	TRBD1	many	TRBJ1-1	CASSRTGGHNVEAFF	TGTGCCAGCAGTCGGACAGGGGGCCATAATGTTGAAGCTTTCTTT
TRBV14	TRBD2	many	TRBJ2-1	CASSPRLAGGTYNEQFF	TGTGCCAGCAGCCCCCGATTAGCGGGGGGGACCTACAATGAGCAGTTCTTC
TRBV3-1	NA	NA	TRBJ2-6	CASSQDRGRAGANVLTF	TGTGCCAGCAGCCAAGATCGCGGCAGGGCCGGGGCCAACGTCCTGACTTTC
TRBV9	NA	many	TRBJ1-1	CASSVESNTEAFF	TGTGCCAGCAGCGTAGAGTCGAACACTGAAGCTTTCTTT
TRBV19	NA	many	TRBJ1-5	CASSIRWAGQQHF	TGTGCCAGTAGTATAAGGTGGGCAGGTCAACAGCATTTT
TRBV12-3/TRBV12-4	NA	many	TRBJ2-3	CASSSSRSTGLRTDTQYF	TGTGCCAGCAGTTCCTCCCGCAGCACGGGGCTACGGACAGATACGCAGTATTTT
TRBV10-3	TRBD2	many	TRBJ2-1	CAISEEASGGRDEQFF	TGTGCCATCAGTGAGGAGGCTAGCGGGGGGCGGGATGAGCAGTTCTTC
TRBV19	NA	many	TRBJ2-7	CASSNLGKNEQYF	TGTGCCAGTAGTAACTTGGGGAAGAACGAGCAGTACTTC
TRBV15	NA	NA	TRBJ1-6	CDTSSRGTLYSPHHF	TGTGACACCAGTAGCCGGGGAACCCTCTATTCACCCCACCACTTT
TRBV3-1	TRBD2	NA	TRBJ2-2	CASIHIRLAGTGELFF	TGTGCCAGCATCCACATCAGACTAGCGGGCACCGGGGAGCTGTTTTTT
TRBV19	NA	many	TRBJ1-4	CASSMRPFNEKLFF	TGTGCCAGTAGTATGAGACCGTTTAATGAAAAACTGTTTTTT
TRBV25-1	NA	few	TRBJ2-7	CASSENGLPSEQYF	TGTGCCAGCAGTGAAAACGGCCTCCCCTCCGAGCAGTACTTC
TRBV7-9	TRBD2	many	TRBJ2-6	CASSTSGSGGSGANVLTF	TGTGCCAGCAGCACCTCGGGTAGCGGGGGCTCTGGGGCCAACGTCCTGACTTTC
TRBV6-5	NA	few	TRBJ2-3	CASSYSPSTGTDTQYF	TGTGCCAGCAGTTACTCACCATCGACAGGCACAGATACGCAGTATTTT
TRBV27	TRBD1	NA	TRBJ1-1	CASSLSGDRASRAFF	TGTGCCAGCAGTTTGTCGGGGGACAGGGCGAGTCGAGCTTTCTTT
TRBV7-8	TRBD1	many	TRBJ1-2	CASSSGQVIGGYTF	TGTGCCAGCAGCTCGGGACAGGTTATCGGTGGCTACACCTTC
TRBV7-3	TRBD2	many	TRBJ2-3	CASSPSAGGPYTQYF	TGTGCCAGCAGCCCCAGCGCGGGGGGGCCTTATACGCAGTATTTT
TRBV5-8	NA	many	TRBJ1-3	CASSLQANGNTIYF	TGTGCCAGCAGCTTGCAGGCGAATGGAAACACCATATATTTT
TRBV30	NA	NA	TRBJ1-2	CAWSLLGRSSNYGYTF	TGTGCCTGGAGTTTACTGGGAAGGTCATCCAACTATGGCTACACCTTC
TRBV12-3/TRBV12-4	TRBD2	many	TRBJ2-4	CASSTGGGAKNIQYF	TGTGCCAGCTCGACCGGGGGGGGAGCCAAAAACATTCAGTACTTC
TRBV18	NA	many	TRBJ2-3	CASSRDRRMTSTDTQYF	TGTGCCAGCTCTCGTGACAGGCGGATGACTAGCACAGATACGCAGTATTTT
TRBV15	NA	many	TRBJ2-1	CATSRDLTYNEQFF	TGTGCCACCAGCAGGGACCTAACCTACAATGAGCAGTTCTTC